This T cell receptor beta chain was sequenced during a study of blood T cell repertoires in COVID-19. The length of the CDR3 is 15 residues. Germline V gene lookup returns CDR1 PRHDT and CDR2 FYEKMQ (reference sequence). Trimming left V 0 bases short and J 3 bases short, with 12 bases between. Sequencing was performed with immunoSEQ multiplex PCR; in TCRdb, only in-frame clones are kept and a portion is missing. Of approximately 200,000 clones detected, about nine tenths appear once; the ten largest clones hold 1.7%. This clone has a single count. This sequence originates from a man between 65 and 80 years old with acute or convalescent COVID-19. Sequenced: peripheral blood. V gene TRBV13 combines with J gene TRBJ2-7; TRBD1 might be the D (5 bases). CDR3 residues: CASSLGTSGIYEQYF. The CDR3 DNA sequence: TGTGCCAGCAGCTTAGGCACGTCAGGGATCTACGAGCAGTACTTC.